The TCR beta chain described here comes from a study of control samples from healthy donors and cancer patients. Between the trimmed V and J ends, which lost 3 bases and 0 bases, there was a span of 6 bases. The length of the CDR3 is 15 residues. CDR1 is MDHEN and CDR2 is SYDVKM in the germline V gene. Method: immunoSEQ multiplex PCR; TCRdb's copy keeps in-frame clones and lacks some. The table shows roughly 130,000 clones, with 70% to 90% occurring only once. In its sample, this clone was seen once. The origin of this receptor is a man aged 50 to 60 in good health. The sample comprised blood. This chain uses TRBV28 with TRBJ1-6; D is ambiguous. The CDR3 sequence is CASSFLSSYNSPLHF. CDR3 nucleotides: TGTGCCAGCAGTTTCCTGAGCTCCTATAATTCACCCCTCCACTTT.